This T cell receptor beta chain was obtained from a study of blood T cell repertoires in COVID-19. Some clones are missing from TCRdb's copy, which holds only in-frame ones; the method was immunoSEQ multiplex PCR. The repertoire holds approximately 160,000 clones, with less than 90% as singletons. The germline V gene encodes CDR1 LGHNA and CDR2 YNFKEQ. V was cut by 5 bases and J by 4 bases, with 19 bases left in between. The CDR3 runs to 16 residues. The chain is built from TRBV4-2 and TRBJ2-3, with D perhaps matching TRBD1 (6 bases). Sequenced sample: peripheral blood. This TCR derives from a young man with active or convalescent COVID-19. In DNA, the CDR3 is TGTGCCAGCAGCTCGCCCAGGACAGAAATTTCAGATACGCAGTATTTT. Its translation: CASSSPRTEISDTQYF.